The clone carrying this TCR beta chain has only one observation. Its antigen is not identified. This record comes from a study of cytomegalovirus exposure and HLA in healthy donors. Whole-study results and caveats: In vitro confirmation showed a few CMV-associated chains to be CMV antigen specific.

In germline, CDR1 is LGHNA, CDR2 YNFKEQ. The CDR3 extends over 19 amino acids. V lost 1 base to trimming and J lost 0 bases; unmatched junction nucleotides: 8. Profiled with immunoSEQ multiplex PCR; TCRdb holds only in-frame clones, not every one. The data contain 200,000 to 300,000 clones, roughly 88% of them seen just once; the ten biggest clones take up approximately 3.1%. The clonotype was recovered from a woman aged 25 to 39 in good health and CMV-seronegative. Sequences were obtained from PBMCs. The chain carries TRBV4-2 and TRBJ2-1; TRBD2 agrees at 11 bases. The chain's CDR3 is CASSQALAGAKSSYNEQFF. CDR3 coding DNA: TGTGCCAGCAGCCAAGCACTAGCGGGAGCTAAAAGCTCCTACAATGAGCAGTTCTTC.